The clone carrying this T cell receptor (beta chain) was counted only a few times. The data were taken from a study of naive and memory T cell subsets. The beta constant-region primer was an equimolar mix of two oligonucleotides covering TRBC1 and TRBC2. Each CDR3 protein is one row after TCRdb ran MiXCR on the UMI-ligation and nested PCR reads. Here the sample spans 140,000 to 150,000 distinct CDR3 sequences, about 15% being singletons. V dropped 0 bases and J dropped 0 bases, with 6 bases sitting between them. Per germline, CDR1 SGHRS and CDR2 YFSETQ. The CDR3 extends over 14 amino acids. The sample comprised naive CD4+ T cells from blood. This TCR came from a human donor in good health. The rearrangement links TRBV5-1 to TRBJ1-1, with D uncertain. CDR3: CASSLVPVNTEAFF. CDR3 nucleotides: TGCGCCAGCAGCTTGGTTCCAGTGAACACTGAAGCTTTCTTT.